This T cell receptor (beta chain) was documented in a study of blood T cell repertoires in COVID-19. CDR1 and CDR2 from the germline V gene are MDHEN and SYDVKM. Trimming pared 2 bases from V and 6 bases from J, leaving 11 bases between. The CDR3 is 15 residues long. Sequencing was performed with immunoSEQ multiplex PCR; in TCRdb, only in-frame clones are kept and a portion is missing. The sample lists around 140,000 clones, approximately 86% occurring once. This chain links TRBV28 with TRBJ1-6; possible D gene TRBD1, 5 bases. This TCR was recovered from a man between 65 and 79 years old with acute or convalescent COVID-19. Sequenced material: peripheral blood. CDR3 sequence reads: CASSLAGSGNSPLHF. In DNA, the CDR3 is TGTGCCAGCAGTTTAGCAGGGTCGGGTAATTCACCCCTCCACTTT.